This record looks at one TCR beta chain sequence and its context. What antigen it recognizes has not been identified. No qualities accompany the bases; no much larger clone lies one base away. These data are taken from a study of cytomegalovirus exposure and HLA in healthy donors (TCRdb year 2017). Broadly, across the study: According to an earlier analysis of 587 of the donors, some 170 million T cells yielded roughly 110 million unique TCR beta sequences and 250 to 350 Gb of sequence data. Roughly 300 gigabases of sequencing data and tens of millions of unique TCR sequences were included in an early release covering about 620 HLA-typed donors. Of the roughly 390 genotyped donors, about 80% fell in the genetic ancestry cluster associated with self-reported Caucasian donors. The study was designed to test whether signatures of past pathogen exposure could be identified by cataloging public T cell receptors. The T cell repertoires of some 670 subjects were profiled by immunosequencing and related to cytomegalovirus serostatus. A separate validation cohort of over 95 different subjects was used in addition to the approximately 610-subject first cohort. The study combined high-throughput TCR immunosequencing, statistical association of individual TCRs with disease status, and machine learning to predict cytomegalovirus infection status. A later analysis re-analyzed previously published TCR beta repertoires from roughly 690 donors and added high-resolution HLA genotyping to study TCR occurrence patterns. In the later analysis, no new phenotypic data were used to find candidate immune exposures; instead, reliance was placed on TCR beta sequences and their occurrence across donors. An earlier analysis of several hundred of the donors applied high-throughput TCR beta sequencing to assess whether each TCR beta V gene segment acted as functional or pseudogenic. Alongside the repertoire data, information on donor age, sex, ethnicity and CMV serostatus was compiled. A later genetic analysis took genome-wide SNP genotypes for about 55% of the 666 donors and used that subset as a discovery cohort. Every repertoire in the discovery cohort had been generated on one and the same sequencing platform. Both class I and class II loci were covered by HLA typing, at four-digit resolution. The number of donors typed differed by locus, with roughly 629-640 for A, B, C, DRB1 and DQB1, around 500 for DQA1, 600 to 610 for DPA1, and some 440 for DPB1. Because of strong linkage in the cohort, five DR-DQ haplotypes were treated as single units for association and clustering. Across around 400 genotyped donors of the cohort, an average of 235,054 unique TCR beta nucleotide sequences per donor were sequenced, and around 19% of those sequences were non-productive.

The cohort comprised fewer than 750 healthy bone marrow donors. Cohort members were all nominally healthy when sampled, although unrecorded immune exposures were likely present. The donor tested CMV seropositive, placing the donor among the 250 to 350 seropositive members of the cohort. Every donor gave a peripheral blood sample, and the peripheral blood mononuclear cells from that sample were used for TCR beta sequencing. The Qiagen DNeasy Blood Extraction Kit was used to extract genomic DNA from the blood cell samples. Library creation used the immunoSEQ multiplex PCR assay. A mixture of 60 forward primers for TCR Vbeta segments and 13 reverse primers for TCR Jbeta segments was used in the multiplex PCR. The CDR3 region of rearranged TCR beta genes was amplified from genomic DNA with a multiplex PCR assay. The amplified TCR beta libraries were sequenced on the Illumina HiSeq System as 87-base-pair reads. In the original analysis: In a later analysis, 70 million to 95 million unique TCR beta chains were counted across the 690 or so repertoires, and around 10 million of these chains were shared by at least two donors. Raw reads were error-corrected and collapsed into unique sequences with a nearest-neighbor algorithm that merged closely related sequences to remove PCR and sequencing errors. V, D and J gene segments were assigned by aligning CDR3 sequences to IMGT reference sequences. Each retained sequence needed at least a six-nucleotide match to both a V gene segment and a J gene segment. Rearrangements were called productive when the CDR3 lacked stop codons and stayed in frame with V and J; all others were non-productive. Following IMGT convention, CDR3 was defined as the stretch from the second conserved V-encoded cysteine up to the conserved J-encoded phenylalanine. Sequences without an unambiguous match to a single V gene segment were excluded from the earlier analysis of several hundred of the donors. In an earlier analysis of some 590 of the donors, a V segment was called functional when productive rearrangements were above 56.7%, and segregating when the standard deviation between donors exceeded 5%. A statistical classification framework was built for diagnosing cytomegalovirus status from the catalog of TCR beta chain sequences. In a later analysis, V and J genes were assigned by comparing TCR nucleotide sequences against IMGT/GENE-DB human TR gene sequences. Using the TCRdist pipeline, a later analysis assigned CDR3 sequences along with most-parsimonious VDJ recombination scenarios. A later analysis defined each TCR beta chain by its CDR3 amino acid sequence plus V-gene family, and excluded reads lacking a unique V-gene family. A later analysis removed 592 highly shared, low-generation-probability nucleotide sequences to deal with suspected cross-contamination and a sequencing artifact. A later analysis calculated a clonal expansion index for each public chain from normalized within-repertoire ranks of inferred template counts. In a later analysis, generation probabilities were computed using a VDJ recombination model fitted to out-of-frame rearrangements, and the results were checked against IGoR. In a later analysis, TCR-TCR, TCR-HLA and TCR-CMV co-occurrence was scored with hypergeometric tests, and a repertoire-size bias correction was applied to TCR pairs. A later analysis estimated false discovery rates by permuting HLA or CMV assignments 20 times. In a later analysis, co-occurring TCRs were grouped using DBSCAN, with TCRdist sequence similarity added in when clustering inside HLA-allele-positive subsets. Co-occurrence clustering excluded repertoires with fewer than 30,000 or more than 120,000 public chains, plus five with anomalous nucleotide sharing. The clones in this table, taken by TCRdb from immuneACCESS, are in-frame only. Not every clone is retained; where verified, under half of the shortfall comes from an unresolved V gene, and the cause of the rest is unknown. D and trimming were read from the DNA, whereas the V and J calls and clone size are those reported in that table. Here the sample has 170,000 or so clones; around 78% occur a single time. Together, the top ten hold 13% of the sample.

CDR1 and CDR2 (SGHRS, YFSETQ) derive from the germline V gene. The CDR3 runs 16 residues from the cysteine to the phenylalanine. The entry retains the CDR3 DNA only, 48 bases that are in frame from base 1. From V the trimming removes 2 bases and from J it removes 3 bases, while the gene matches leave 8 bases of the junction unaccounted for. The research as a whole found: The study listed over 150 TCR beta chains as associated with cytomegalovirus. Several of the top co-occurrence clusters appeared to be linked to parvovirus B19, influenza, CMV and Epstein-Barr virus, according to a later analysis. The only immune exposure information available for the cohort was CMV serostatus. A group of highly shared sequence variants was considered likely to be a technical artifact of the sequencing pipeline. An earlier analysis of 587 of the donors showed that most TCR beta V segments appeared in productive rearrangements either about 87% or about 30% of the time, which broadly matched IMGT annotations. In a later genetic analysis, fewer N-insertions in productive TCRs were reported among donors in an Asian-associated ancestry cluster than the approximately 630-donor mean. When HLA alleles, especially DR and DQ, strongly co-occurred, TCR associations were difficult to assign to individual alleles. Because counts were too low, under 20 rarely observed V segments, including chromosome 9 orphons, were left out of the earlier analysis of about 500 of the donors. Linkage disequilibrium might explain the correlated functional status among segregating V segments, but an unknown experimental factor could not be excluded. According to a later analysis, most CMV-associated TCR beta chains appeared to be HLA-restricted, and the HLA associations seemed to be driven largely by CMV exposure. In this cohort, only TCR beta chains were sequenced, and detectable features were limited by the absence of alpha or paired-chain data. The authors suggested that the approach could potentially be generalized to other disease states and immunological phenotypes. Because some donors lacked HLA typing at each locus, the association tests relied only on the typed subset. Sequencing depth was assumed to be roughly uniform across donors in the presence/absence analyses, though that assumption may not hold. A few of the identified cytomegalovirus-associated TCR beta chains were confirmed in vitro to be specific for cytomegalovirus antigens. Most TCR sequences were observed very rarely across donors, whereas some public TCRs were present in many individuals. A further reported finding was that TCR beta sequences accurately predicted the HLA-A and HLA-B alleles for most subjects in the first cohort. In a later analysis, HLA-associated TCR beta chains showed more clonal expansion and lower generation probabilities than non-associated chains that were equally common. In a later analysis, the rate of TCR association differed among HLA loci, with DRB1 alleles having the most associated TCRs and HLA-C alleles having the fewest. An association between a missense DCLRE1C variant and V-gene and J-gene trimming of TCR beta chains was found in a later genetic analysis and replicated in an independent cohort. Specific HLA alleles were associated with 18,000 or so TCR beta sequences at a false discovery rate of 0.05 in a later analysis. Some IMGT-functional V segments, including TRBV6-2 and TRBV6-3, could not be told apart with the 87-base-pair reads, so those segments were excluded. The classifier was reported to diagnose cytomegalovirus status with high specificity and sensitivity in both the original cohort and the validation cohort.

The sample taken for sequencing was PBMCs. The TCR sequence derives from a woman aged 50 to 60 in good health and CMV-seropositive. The receptor chain draws on TRBV5-1 and TRBJ2-3; 8 central bases correspond to TRBD2. The nucleotides read TGCGCCAGCAGCTTAGCGGGGGAAAAAGGGACAGATACGCAGTATTTT. Translated, this gives CASSLAGEKGTDTQYF.